The next 32 T cell receptor beta chains were all read from a single sample in a study of tumor-infiltrating lymphocytes in primary liver carcinoma. Constant-region priming of around 500 ng total RNA yielded TCR beta cDNA. ARM-PCR, slightly modified, supplied the TCR beta libraries through three nested multiplex PCR rounds. The first two PCR rounds used TRBV1-TRBV30 primers with a Cbeta primer, approximately 10 cycles each. From the multiplex PCR reads, TCRdb called clonotypes with MiXCR, one entry per CDR3 protein. The sample records about 310,000 distinct CDR3 sequences, less than 75% being singletons. Germline DNA was also extracted, and blood RNA derived from unsorted whole blood. The specimen sequenced was peripheral blood. All receptors come from a man aged 35 to 55 with primary liver carcinoma and hepatitis B virus infection.

The chain uses TRBV6-5 and TRBJ1-6, with TRBD1 identical over 8 bases. The CDR3 covers 15 residues. V lost 3 bases, J lost 11 bases, and 9 bases stayed unmatched. The germline V gene encodes CDR1 MNHEY and CDR2 SVGAGI. As DNA, the CDR3 is TGTGCCAGCAGTTATTTCGGACAGGGAGACACACCCCTCCACTTT. Translated: CASSYFGQGDTPLHF.

Concerning this clonotype itself: A single base separates this from a much larger clone, so it may be a read error. The V call is TRBV10-3, the J call TRBJ2-7; D gene uncertain. The germline V and J ends were trimmed by 9 bases and 5 bases, with 20 bases remaining between them. The V gene's germline CDR1 is ENHRY and CDR2 SYGVKD. The CDR3 covers 14 residues. CDR3 protein: CAINIRSLFDEQYF. The CDR3 DNA sequence: TGTGCCATTAACATTAGATCGCTCTTTGACGAGCAGTACTTC.

Notes on this clonotype: This sequence may be a read error, since a much larger clone differs from it by one base. V usage is TRBV24-1 and J usage is TRBJ2-3; D gene ambiguous. Trimming pared 0 bases from V and 4 bases from J, leaving 1 base between. The germline V gene has CDR1 KGHDR and CDR2 SFDVKD. The CDR3 totals 12 residues. The DNA for the CDR3 is TGTGCCACCAGTGATTTGGCAGATACGCAGTATTTT. Translated: CATSDLADTQYF.

As for this clonotype: Mismatch with germline at one junction end may stem from a read error. V gene TRBV5-1 combines with J gene TRBJ1-2; D ambiguous. CDR3 size: 14 residues. In germline, CDR1 is SGHRS, CDR2 YFSETQ. In DNA form, the CDR3 reads TGCGCCAGCACCTTGGCCCCCCCTGATAGGGGCTACACCTTC. This encodes CASTLAPPDRGYTF.

V usage is TRBV4-2 and J usage is TRBJ2-1; no clear D. This CDR3 has 16 residues. V was clipped by 8 bases and J by 0 bases, with 17 bases between them. The germline CDR1 and CDR2 sequences are LGHNA and YNFKEQ. As DNA, the CDR3 is TGTGCCAGCGGCCGAGAACCTTCAAGCTCCTACAATGAGCAGTTCTTC. Translation gives CASGREPSSSYNEQFF.

As regards this clonotype: This sequence may be a read error, since a much larger clone differs from it by one base. This chain uses TRBV4-3 with TRBJ2-5, with 9 bases that match TRBD1. The germline gives CDR1 LGHNA, CDR2 YSLEER. This CDR3 is built from 16 residues. CDR3 DNA sequence: TGCACCAGCAGCCAAGGGACAGGGAGAGTGGGAGAGACCCAGTACTTC. Translating it yields CTSSQGTGRVGETQYF.

Note on this clonotype: No conserved phenylalanine or tryptophan ends this CDR3, so it is likely a read error. J is TRBJ2-1 and V is TRBV12-3 or TRBV12-4; 9 bases align to TRBD2. This CDR3 has 16 amino acids. Trimming at V came to 6 bases and at J to 4 bases, leaving 10 bases not matched to a gene. The CDR3 here is CASRPLAGTIYNEQFL. CDR3 bases: TGTGCCAGCAGGCCACTAGCGGGCACTATATACAATGAGCAGTTCTTA.

This chain connects TRBV11-1 to TRBJ2-3; TRBD2 matches 7 bases. The CDR3 spans 16 residues. The junction had 14 bases not matched to a gene; V was cut back by 5 bases and J by 6 bases. CDR1 is SGHAT, CDR2 FQDESV, per germline (reference sequence). DNA for the CDR3: TGTGCCAGCAGCCCTTTGGACCTAGCGGTGAGGGATACGCAGTATTTT. Translated: CASSPLDLAVRDTQYF.

As for this clonotype: A read error may explain this, as a much larger clone is one base away. This chain joins TRBV12-3 or TRBV12-4 and TRBJ2-3; possibly TRBD2 for D (5 bases). The CDR3 spans 16 residues. V lost 8 bases to trimming and J lost 0 bases, with 18 bases between them. In DNA, the CDR3 is TGTGCCAGCGGTCCCTATAGCGAGATTAGCACAGATACGCAGTATTTT. It is translated as CASGPYSEISTDTQYF.

As concerns this clonotype: A junction end diverges from the germline sequence, so it may reflect a read error. The chain is built from TRBV2 and TRBJ2-1; D is undetermined. In germline, CDR1 is SNHLY, CDR2 FYNNEI. There are 14 residues in the CDR3. The CDR3 DNA is TGTACCAGCAGTGAAGCGACAATCCCGAGTGAGCAGTTCTTC. Protein: CTSSEATIPSEQFF.

A word on this clonotype: This clone may be a read error of a much larger clone one base away. The J gene is TRBJ2-7, the V gene TRBV6-5, with D hard to call. Germline V gene sequence: CDR1 MNHEY, CDR2 SVGAGI. Trimming shortened V by 0 bases and J by 0 bases, and 12 bases separated the two germline ends. The CDR3 is 16 amino acids. Here the CDR3 DNA reads TGTGCCAGCAGTTACTCCTCAGACCCAAGCTCCTACGAGCAGTACTTC. This gives the protein CASSYSSDPSSYEQYF.

This clonotype was seen a single time. This could be a read error, since a much larger clone is one nucleotide away. CDR3 in amino acids: CASSQSWDSTYNEQFF. In DNA, the CDR3 is TGTGCCAGCAGCCAGTCCTGGGACAGCACCTACAATGAGCAGTTCTTC. The chain couples TRBV14 to TRBJ2-1, with 7 bases aligning to TRBD1. Germline-derived CDR1 and CDR2 are SGHDN and FVKESK. The junction had 7 bases not matched to a gene; V was cut back by 3 bases and J by 2 bases. The CDR3 runs 16 residues. Drawing the rest from reference TRBV14 and TRBJ2-1, the complete variable domain is EAGVTQFPSHSVIEKGQTVTLRCDPISGHDNLYWYRRVMGKEIKFLLHFVKESKQDESGMPNNRFLAERTGGTYSTLKVQPAELEDSGVYFCASSQSWDSTYNEQFFGPGTRLTVL.

This clonotype was detected many times. J is TRBJ1-1 and V is TRBV29-1, with a weak D call TRBD1 (6 bases). V was pared by 6 bases and J by 5 bases, with 19 bases between. The CDR3 totals 14 residues. Germline-derived CDR1 and CDR2 are SQVTM and ANQGSEA. The CDR3 DNA is TGCAGCGTGACATATCAGGGGAGTTTAACTGAAGCTTTCTTT. Translation gives CSVTYQGSLTEAFF.

This clonotype occurred many times. The chain couples TRBV5-1 to TRBJ1-2; D may be TRBD1 (5 bases). The ends were cut back, 0 bases at V and 6 bases at J, with 9 bases in the middle. CDR3 size: 13 residues. Germline CDR1 and CDR2: SGHRS and YFSETQ. CDR3 coding DNA: TGCGCCAGCAGCTTGGAGGGGAAGCATGGCTACACCTTC. Its protein is CASSLEGKHGYTF.

This clonotype was observed a few times. A much larger clone differs by one base, so this may be a read error. The chain couples TRBV6-1 to TRBJ2-7; either TRBD1 or TRBD2 may fit D (8 bases each). The length of the CDR3 is 16 residues. Germline loops: CDR1 MNHNS, CDR2 SASEGT. CDR3 nucleotide sequence: TGTGTCAGCAGTGGACAGGGTGGGACTAGAGTCTACGAGCAGTACTTC. It encodes CVSSGQGGTRVYEQYF.

The CDR3 nucleotides are TGTGCCAGCACCATTGGGACAGGCCGCCACGATGAGCAGTTCTTC. Protein sequence: CASTIGTGRHDEQFF. V and J are TRBV6-2 or TRBV6-3 and TRBJ2-1, with TRBD1 matching 8 bases. This CDR3 has 15 residues. Trimming removed 7 bases from V and 8 bases from J; junction bases left unmatched: 13. CDR1 and CDR2 (germline): MNHEY, SVGEGT.

This clonotype was seen only a few times. Since the CDR3 does not end with the conserved phenylalanine or tryptophan, this likely comes from a read error. The DNA is left out, because the CDR3 cannot be placed on it with certainty; the CDR3 is given as TCRdb lists it. The genes are TRBV10-3 and TRBJ2-7; the table's D call of TRBD1 was not tested on the DNA. Germline V CDR1 and CDR2: ENHRY, SYGVKD. Including both end residues, the CDR3 is 10 amino acids long. The CDR3 is CAMETGALVL.

This chain connects TRBV5-4 to TRBJ2-3; 10 bases fit TRBD2. Germline lookup yields CDR1 SGHNT and CDR2 YYREEE (reference sequence). The junction had 11 bases not matched to a gene; V was cut back by 2 bases and J by 11 bases. CDR3 length equals 15 residues. CDR3 in amino acids: CASSLVAGGPRMQYF. The CDR3 nucleotides are TGTGCCAGCAGCTTAGTAGCGGGAGGCCCCCGTATGCAGTATTTT.

Of note for this clonotype: An end of the junction does not agree with germline; a read error may underlie this. This chain connects TRBV11-1 to TRBJ2-5, with D tentatively TRBD2 (5 bases). Germline CDR1 SGHAT, CDR2 FQDESV (reference sequence). The CDR3 consists of 12 residues. CDR3 sequence reads: CASSFSEDIQYF. CDR3 nucleotide sequence: TGTGCCAGCAGCTTTAGCGAAGATATCCAGTACTTT.

Concerning this clonotype: This is likely a read error, given that the CDR3 carries no conserved phenylalanine or tryptophan at its end. The chain joins TRBV12-3 or TRBV12-4 to TRBJ2-2, with TRBD2 identical over 8 bases. This CDR3 has 17 residues. J was trimmed by 3 bases and V by 6 bases; bases with no gene match: 12. The CDR3 is CASRGTSGSSDTGELFI. CDR3 in DNA: TGTGCCAGCAGGGGGACGAGCGGGAGTAGCGACACCGGGGAGCTGTTTATT.

This clonotype was counted many times. The chain is built from TRBV11-2 and TRBJ2-7; TRBD2 is a possible D gene (6 bases). Trimming took off 1 base at V and 1 base at J, with 14 bases between the two ends. CDR3 length: 16 amino acids. Germline V gene lookup returns CDR1 SGHAT and CDR2 FQNNGV. CDR3 in amino acids: CASSLAGVLSSYEQYF. DNA of the CDR3: TGTGCCAGCAGCTTAGCGGGAGTGCTCTCATCCTACGAGCAGTACTTC.

On this clonotype itself: Germline and junction disagree at one end, which may indicate a read error. The chain couples TRBV6-1 to TRBJ1-5; D is uncertain. This CDR3 is built from 14 residues. Germline V gene lookup returns CDR1 MNHNS and CDR2 SASEGT. CDR3 sequence (DNA): TGTGCCAGCAGTGCTGGGAAAGGGAATCAGTCCCAGCATTTT. Translation: CASSAGKGNQSQHF.

The J gene is TRBJ2-7, the V gene TRBV30; the D gene could be TRBD1 or TRBD2 (5 bases each). Germline-derived CDR1 and CDR2 are GTSNPN and SVGIG (reference sequence). CDR3 size: 12 residues. Here the CDR3 DNA reads TGTGCTACGATTGGGGGCTCCTACGAGCAGTACTTC. This sequence encodes CATIGGSYEQYF.

As concerns this clonotype: The junction and the germline gene differ at one end; a read error may be behind it. The V call is TRBV5-4, the J call TRBJ1-2; 8 positions agree with TRBD1. The CDR3 totals 15 residues. The germline V gene encodes CDR1 SGHNT and CDR2 YYREEE (reference sequence). The CDR3 DNA reads TGTGTCAGCAGTTCCCAGGACAGGGTCTTGAGTGGCTACACCTTC. This translates into CVSSSQDRVLSGYTF.

A note on this clonotype: At one boundary the junction diverges from the germline segment, which might be a read error. The rearrangement joins TRBV11-2 to TRBJ2-1; D uncertain. Per germline, CDR1 SGHAT and CDR2 FQNNGV. The CDR3 totals 11 residues. CDR3 sequence (DNA): TGTGCCAGCAGCTTAGTTTACGTGCAGTCCTTC. Translation: CASSLVYVQSF.

Of note for this clonotype: One junction end disagrees with the germline gene, perhaps due to a read error. For the CDR3, the DNA is TGTGCCAGCAGCCAAGTAACAGGGCCAAACTCACCCCCCCACTTT. Encoded protein: CASSQVTGPNSPPHF. The V gene is TRBV14, the J gene TRBJ1-6; D may be TRBD1 (6 bases). CDR1 and CDR2 (germline): SGHDN, FVKESK. The CDR3 totals 15 residues.

This clonotype was observed a few times. The rearrangement uses TRBV5-1 and TRBJ2-5, with 8 bases matching TRBD2. V shed 6 bases and J 5 bases; nucleotides not matched to a gene: 21. Germline V CDR1 and CDR2: SGHRS, YFSETQ. The CDR3 loop spans 18 amino acids. This CDR3 is CASTNGRGANPVGETQYF. CDR3 DNA: TGCGCCAGCACCAACGGGCGGGGGGCTAACCCCGTCGGGGAGACCCAGTACTTC.

Points on this clonotype: Its ends do not fully match the called genes, so a read error is possible. The CDR3 sequence is CASSRDWAFGPQRF. The CDR3 bases are TGTGCCAGCAGTAGAGACTGGGCTTTTGGGCCCCAGCGTTTT. V and J are TRBV6-6 and TRBJ1-5; no clear D gene. The CDR3 is 14 residues long. The germline gives CDR1 MNHNY, CDR2 SVGAGI (reference sequence).

The chain is built from TRBV5-4 and TRBJ2-1; TRBD2 matches 12 bases. This CDR3 region has 17 residues. The ends lost 5 bases at V and 2 bases at J; junction bases unmatched: 8. CDR1 is SGHNT and CDR2 is YYREEE in the germline V gene (reference sequence). CDR3 in amino acids: CASSTGLAGGPYNEQFF. The DNA for the CDR3 is TGTGCCAGCAGTACGGGACTAGCGGGCGGCCCCTACAATGAGCAGTTCTTC.

Notes on this clonotype: An end of the junction differs from the germline gene, which may be a read error. The V call is TRBV12-3 or TRBV12-4, the J call TRBJ2-2; D is undetermined. This CDR3 region has 14 residues. CDR3 residues: CAISYSVGTGELFF. CDR3 coding DNA: TGTGCCATCAGTTACTCCGTGGGCACTGGGGAGCTGTTTTTT.

As concerns this clonotype: A much larger clone differs by one base, so this may be a read error. The chain carries TRBV29-1 and TRBJ2-1; the D is unclear. The CDR3 extends over 14 amino acids. The germline V gene encodes CDR1 SQVTM and CDR2 ANQGSEA. The DNA for the CDR3 is TGCAGCGGCGTCCCAAGGAGCTCCTACGATGAGCAGTTCTTC. It yields the protein CSGVPRSSYDEQFF.

This clonotype was seen once. This chain's CDR3 is CASSHLTGGTYEQYF. The CDR3 region has the DNA TGTGCCAGCAGCCACTTGACGGGAGGGACCTACGAGCAGTACTTC. The genes are TRBV7-9 and TRBJ2-7, with TRBD2 matching 8 bases. With V trimmed by 5 bases and J by 2 bases, 8 bases remained unmatched. The CDR3 extends over 15 amino acids. Germline CDR1 is SEHNR and CDR2 is FQNEAQ (reference sequence).